Shown below are 14 T cell receptor beta chains from a single sample sequenced in a study of cytomegalovirus exposure and HLA in healthy donors. PCR involved 60 Vbeta and 13 Jbeta primers. Here immunoSEQ multiplex PCR was the method, and the copy in TCRdb shows in-frame clones only, minus some. The sample consists of roughly 110,000 clones, roughly 73% of them appearing once. Input material: PBMCs. These receptors were taken from a woman aged 30 to 39 in good health and CMV-seronegative.

The chain joins TRBV30 to TRBJ2-7; D might be TRBD2 (7 bases). Germline V CDR1 and CDR2: GTSNPN, SVGIG (reference sequence). This CDR3 comprises 12 residues. V gave up 8 bases and J gave up 2 bases, with 13 bases separating them. The CDR3 sequence: CAGGDITYEQYF. CDR3 DNA: TGTGCCGGGGGGGACATAACCTACGAGCAGTACTTC.

The CDR3 DNA follows: TGTGCCTTCGGAAGGACGGGGGGCGCAGGGGAAAAACTGTTTTTT. Its protein is CAFGRTGGAGEKLFF. The chain is built from TRBV30 and TRBJ1-4, with D tentatively TRBD1 (6 bases). Germline V gene lookup returns CDR1 GTSNPN and CDR2 SVGIG (reference sequence). Trimming removed 7 bases from V and 8 bases from J, with 23 bases in between. CDR3 size: 15 residues.

This clone was picked up a small number of times. The chain has TRBV27 and TRBJ1-2, with D tentatively TRBD1 (6 bases). The CDR3 is 14 residues long. Germline V CDR1 and CDR2: MNHEY, SMNVEV (reference sequence). V dropped 3 bases and J dropped 8 bases, with 16 bases sitting between them. For the CDR3, the DNA is TGTGCCAGCAGTTTGGGGACGGGGGGCGGCGGCTACACCTTC. Protein sequence: CASSLGTGGGGYTF.

The chain uses TRBV2 and TRBJ2-3; 16 bases agree with TRBD2. V was pared by 6 bases and J by 3 bases, with 24 bases of the junction left unmatched. Germline V gene sequence: CDR1 SNHLY, CDR2 FYNNEI. The CDR3 loop spans 23 amino acids. The CDR3 nucleotides are TGTGCCAGCAGCCCAACCATGCTGGCAAGACCGGGACTAGCGGGGGGGCCGACAGATACGCAGTATTTT. Encoded protein: CASSPTMLARPGLAGGPTDTQYF. Drawing the rest from reference TRBV2 and TRBJ2-3, the complete variable domain is EPEVTQTPSHQVTQMGQEVILRCVPISNHLYFYWYRQILGQKVEFLVSFYNNEISEKSEIFDDQFSVERPDGSNFTLKIRSTKLEDSAMYFCASSPTMLARPGLAGGPTDTQYFGPGTRLTVL.

V and J are TRBV2 and TRBJ1-1, with D maybe TRBD1 (6 bases). Trimming took 6 bases from V and 0 from J, leaving 11 bases between them. CDR1 is SNHLY, CDR2 FYNNEI, per germline. There are 14 residues in the CDR3. This CDR3 reads CASRDRSVNTEAFF. DNA for the CDR3: TGTGCCAGCAGAGACAGGTCTGTGAACACTGAAGCTTTCTTT.

Only one count was recorded for this clone. This same CDR3 is encoded by further DNA sequences in the sample. This rearrangement joins TRBV15 to TRBJ1-3; D might be TRBD1 (6 bases). The germline V gene has CDR1 LNHNV and CDR2 YYDKDF (reference sequence). V lost 1 base and J 1 base, leaving 8 bases between the germline ends. The CDR3 totals 15 residues. CDR3 nucleotide sequence: TGTGCCACCAGCAGAGCACAGGGTTCTGGAAACACCATATATTTT. Translation: CATSRAQGSGNTIYF.

This clone was seen just once. The rearrangement uses TRBV30 and TRBJ2-3; a weak D match, TRBD1 (6 bases). The germline CDR1 and CDR2 sequences are GTSNPN and SVGIG (reference sequence). V was trimmed by 5 bases and J by 3 bases, leaving 12 bases between them. The CDR3 contains 13 residues. Here the CDR3 DNA reads TGTGCCTGGTCCTGGGGGCGTACAGATACGCAGTATTTT. This gives the protein CAWSWGRTDTQYF.

In its sample, this clone was seen a few times. The chain uses TRBV19 and TRBJ2-1, with 11 bases identical to TRBD2. Germline assignment: CDR1 LNHDA and CDR2 SQIVND (reference sequence). V shed 3 bases and J 5 bases; nucleotides not matched to a gene: 9. The CDR3 is 17 amino acids. The CDR3 sequence is CASSISELAGGDNEQFF. CDR3 in DNA: TGTGCCAGTAGTATCTCCGAGCTAGCGGGGGGTGACAATGAGCAGTTCTTC.

The chain uses TRBV29-1 and TRBJ1-2; D remains ambiguous. This CDR3 contains 15 residues. Germline assignment: CDR1 SQVTM and CDR2 ANQGSEA. The V end was cut by 4 bases, the J end by 0 bases, with 15 bases between. The CDR3 DNA sequence: TGCAGCGTTGGGCGGTCGGAGCTTCCTAACTATGGCTACACCTTC. Amino acids: CSVGRSELPNYGYTF.

This clone was observed a handful of times. This chain joins TRBV5-1 and TRBJ1-2; 7 positions agree with TRBD1. With 4 bases clipped from V and 1 base from J, the junction kept 7 bases outside the gene matches. The germline V gene encodes CDR1 SGHRS and CDR2 YFSETQ. The CDR3 is 15 amino acids. The CDR3 bases are TGCGCCAGCAGCAGAGGCGGGACAGATAACTATGGCTACACCTTC. Translation: CASSRGGTDNYGYTF.

This clone was detected only once. V gene TRBV5-1 combines with J gene TRBJ2-7; D is ambiguous. V was cut by 4 bases and J by 4 bases, with 9 bases left in between. Germline CDR1 is SGHRS and CDR2 is YFSETQ. This CDR3 is built from 12 residues. CDR3 protein: CASSPGGYEQYF. In nucleotides, the CDR3 is TGCGCCAGCAGCCCTGGCGGTTACGAGCAGTACTTC.

The rearrangement uses TRBV7-6 and TRBJ2-2; 15 bases map to TRBD2. The V and J ends lost 5 bases and 2 bases, in that order; junction bases with no gene match: 9. CDR1 is SGHVS, CDR2 FNYEAQ, per germline. The CDR3 is 19 amino acids. The CDR3 sequence: CASSLRTSGGVLNTGELFF. Here the CDR3 DNA reads TGTGCCAGCAGCCTCCGGACTAGCGGGGGGGTTCTAAACACCGGGGAGCTGTTTTTT.

The chain carries TRBV19 and TRBJ2-7, with 9 bases lining up with TRBD2. The trim removed 3 bases at V and 5 bases at J, leaving 5 bases unmatched. Germline V gives CDR1 LNHDA, CDR2 SQIVND (reference sequence). There are 14 residues in the CDR3. CDR3 nucleotides: TGTGCCAGTAGTATTTTAGCGGGAGTCAACGAGCAGTACTTC. This gives the protein CASSILAGVNEQYF.

The J gene is TRBJ1-5, the V gene TRBV30; 8 bases align to TRBD1. The CDR3 has 13 residues. Germline V gives CDR1 GTSNPN, CDR2 SVGIG (reference sequence). V trimming: 2 bases; J trimming: 7 bases; junction bases outside the gene matches: 4. The CDR3 nucleotides are TGTGCCTGGAGTACAGGGGGAGGACAGCCCCAGCATTTT. Translation: CAWSTGGGQPQHF. Together with reference TRBV30 and TRBJ1-5, the CDR3 gives the full variable domain: SQTIHQWPATLVQPVGSPLSLECTVEGTSNPNLYWYRQAAGRGLQLLFYSVGIGQISSEVPQNLSASRPQDRQFILSSKKLLLSDSGFYLCAWSTGGGQPQHFGDGTRLSIL.